One sample yielded the 20 T cell receptor beta chains listed below, sequenced in a study of T cells in Graves' hyperthyroidism and ophthalmopathy. Regions amplified from RNA transcripts were the TCR beta CDR3 regions. TCR CDR3 regions were first amplified by RT-PCR with HTBI primers. In TCRdb, the multiplex PCR reads were re-called with MiXCR into one record per CDR3 protein. The top ten hold approximately 13% of the sample, which has some 560,000 distinct CDR3 sequences, 14% seen once. Sequencing was done on a sample of blood. All receptors come from a woman aged 40 to 55 with Graves' hyperthyroidism.

This clonotype occurred many times. The V call is TRBV27, the J call TRBJ2-7; the D gene is possibly TRBD2 (6 bases). CDR3 length: 15 residues. Trimming pared 2 bases from V and 2 bases from J, leaving 13 bases between. The germline V gene has CDR1 MNHEY and CDR2 SMNVEV (reference sequence). For the CDR3, the DNA is TGTGCCAGCAGTTTACCCGGGACGGGAGCCTACGAGCAGTACTTC. This sequence encodes CASSLPGTGAYEQYF.

At least ten counts were recorded for this clonotype. This chain connects TRBV18 to TRBJ2-3; D is unclear. The CDR3 has 12 residues. Per the germline V gene, CDR1 is KGHSH and CDR2 is LQKENI. V lost 0 bases, J lost 5 bases, and 3 bases lay in between. In DNA, the CDR3 is TGTGCCAGCTCACCACCAGAAGATACGCAGTATTTT. Translating it yields CASSPPEDTQYF.

This clonotype showed up many times. The chain uses TRBV27 and TRBJ1-1, with D unclear. V was cut by 7 bases and J by 1 base, with 13 bases left in between. There are 14 residues in the CDR3. Germline assignment: CDR1 MNHEY and CDR2 SMNVEV (reference sequence). The CDR3 sequence is CASTQIGGNTEAFF. CDR3 in DNA: TGTGCCAGCACTCAGATCGGCGGGAACACTGAAGCTTTCTTT.

This clonotype was found many times. V usage is TRBV2 and J usage is TRBJ1-1; D call uncertain. This CDR3 comprises 12 residues. The germline V and J ends were trimmed by 1 base and 6 bases, with 6 bases remaining between them. In germline, CDR1 is SNHLY, CDR2 FYNNEI. The CDR3 is CASSEGVAEAFF. CDR3 nucleotide sequence: TGTGCCAGCAGTGAAGGGGTCGCTGAAGCTTTCTTT.

J is TRBJ1-1 and V is TRBV5-1; perhaps TRBD1 as D (6 bases). The germline V gene encodes CDR1 SGHRS and CDR2 YFSETQ. Trimming shortened V by 9 bases and J by 2 bases, and 23 bases separated the two germline ends. This CDR3 has 16 residues. CDR3 bases: TGCGCCACCTCAGACGTCAAAGGGGGGACTAACACTGAAGCTTTCTTT. Translating gives CATSDVKGGTNTEAFF.

This clonotype was seen at least ten times. The rearrangement links TRBV3-1 to TRBJ2-3; D is uncertain. Germline V lookup: CDR1 LGHDT, CDR2 YNNKEL (reference sequence). The CDR3 covers 13 residues. V was shortened by 4 bases and J by 4 bases, with 9 bases between the two germline ends. The CDR3, as DNA: TGTGCCAGCAGCCCCGACTTCTCAGATACGCAGTATTTT. Encoded protein: CASSPDFSDTQYF.

This clonotype was recorded many times. The chain has TRBV29-1 and TRBJ2-2; D perhaps matches TRBD2 (6 bases). In germline, CDR1 is SQVTM, CDR2 ANQGSEA. This CDR3 has 16 residues. V was shortened by 2 bases and J by 5 bases, with 18 bases between the two germline ends. CDR3 coding DNA: TGCAGCGTTGAAATTTTCGGGGAGGCGGGAACCGGGGAGCTGTTTTTT. This codes for CSVEIFGEAGTGELFF.

This clonotype was picked up one time. Just one base apart from a much larger clone, this may be a read error. This chain links TRBV2 with TRBJ2-2; D is ambiguous. The CDR3 totals 16 residues. Per the germline V gene, CDR1 is SNHLY and CDR2 is FYNNEI. The CDR3 sequence: CASSDNLILNAGELFF. In DNA, the CDR3 is TGTGCCAGCAGTGATAACCTTATATTGAACGCCGGGGAGCTGTTTTTT.

This clonotype was observed at least ten times. The chain combines TRBV2 with TRBJ1-1; D is ambiguous. Germline lookup yields CDR1 SNHLY and CDR2 FYNNEI. The CDR3 consists of 13 residues. Trimming shortened V by 5 bases and J by 4 bases, and 11 bases separated the two germline ends. This CDR3 is CASSHLGPTEAFF. The CDR3 coding sequence is TGTGCCAGCAGTCACCTCGGGCCCACTGAAGCTTTCTTT.

Ten or more counts support this clonotype. V is TRBV7-9 and J is TRBJ1-5, with D hard to call. Trimming removed 5 bases from V and 4 bases from J, with 12 bases in between. In germline, CDR1 is SEHNR, CDR2 FQNEAQ (reference sequence). This CDR3 has 14 residues. CDR3 in DNA: TGTGCCAGCAGCCTAGAGGCAGAGAATCAGCCCCAGCATTTT. This codes for CASSLEAENQPQHF.

At least ten counts were recorded for this clonotype. This chain connects TRBV12-3 or TRBV12-4 to TRBJ1-4; TRBD1 is a possible D gene (5 bases). Trimming pared 3 bases from V and 7 bases from J, leaving 12 bases between. CDR3 length equals 14 residues. The CDR3 DNA reads as TGTGCCAGCAGTTTTCGTAGGGGTGGTGAAAAACTGTTTTTT. Its protein is CASSFRRGGEKLFF.

This clonotype was recorded at least ten times. The J gene is TRBJ2-2, the V gene TRBV5-1; D possibly corresponds to TRBD1 (5 bases). The V and J ends lost 6 bases and 1 base respectively, with 7 bases between them. CDR1 SGHRS and CDR2 YFSETQ come from the germline V gene. This CDR3 has 13 residues. The CDR3 coding sequence is TGCGCCAGCAAGACAGAGAACACCGGGGAGCTGTTTTTT. Translating gives CASKTENTGELFF.

This clonotype was detected only a few times. The V and J genes are TRBV19 and TRBJ1-5; D gene ambiguous. This CDR3 comprises 16 residues. Germline V lookup: CDR1 LNHDA, CDR2 SQIVND (reference sequence). V was shortened by 6 bases and J by 3 bases, with 18 bases between the two germline ends. The CDR3 sequence: CASRSDGDRYNQPQHF. The CDR3 DNA reads as TGTGCCAGTAGATCGGATGGAGACCGGTACAATCAGCCCCAGCATTTT.

The chain has TRBV6-5 and TRBJ1-2, with a weak D call TRBD1 (6 bases). This CDR3 spans 14 amino acids. V lost 2 bases to trimming and J lost 7 bases, with 14 bases between them. Germline V gene data show CDR1 as MNHEY and CDR2 as SVGAGI. CDR3 DNA: TGTGCCAGCAGTTACCAGGGGATTTCGGGTGGCTACACCTTC. Its translation: CASSYQGISGGYTF.

This clonotype was counted at least ten times. The V call is TRBV3-1, the J call TRBJ2-1; 13 nucleotides agree with TRBD2. The CDR3 is 17 amino acids. V gave up 3 bases and J gave up 5 bases; unmatched junction bases: 7. Germline V gene lookup returns CDR1 LGHDT and CDR2 YNNKEL (reference sequence). CDR3 coding DNA: TGTGCCAGCAGCCAGGGACTAGCGGGGACCCCTGACAATGAGCAGTTCTTC. It encodes CASSQGLAGTPDNEQFF.

This clonotype has a count of ten or more. The DNA for the CDR3 is TGCGCCAGCAGCCTACAAGGACAGGGAACCTACAATGAGCAGTTCTTC. This gives the protein CASSLQGQGTYNEQFF. This chain uses TRBV5-1 with TRBJ2-1; 8 positions match TRBD1. The germline V gene encodes CDR1 SGHRS and CDR2 YFSETQ. This CDR3 has 16 amino acids. Trimming cost V 4 bases and J 2 bases; bases outside gene matches: 8.

This clonotype was detected only once. A much larger clonotype is one base distant, so this may be a read error. The CDR3 reads CASIMNTETFF. The CDR3 bases are TGTGCCAGCATTATGAACACTGAAACTTTCTTT. The gene calls are TRBV28 and TRBJ1-1; D gene uncertain. Germline V gives CDR1 MDHEN, CDR2 SYDVKM. CDR3 length: 11 amino acids.

This clonotype was seen more than once but under ten times. The chain employs TRBV5-6 and TRBJ1-5, with 7 bases identical to TRBD1. Germline CDR1 is SGHDT and CDR2 is YYEEEE. V shed 3 bases and J 4 bases; nucleotides not matched to a gene: 7. The CDR3 extends over 15 amino acids. The CDR3 nucleotides read TGTGCCAGCAGCTCGACAGGGAGTTCAAATCAGCCCCAGCATTTT. Translating gives CASSSTGSSNQPQHF.

This clonotype was seen more than once but under ten times. The chain has TRBV19 and TRBJ2-3; 8 bases agree with TRBD1. The CDR3 is made up of 15 amino acids. Losses at the gene ends were 3 bases for V and 2 bases for J; bases not matched to a gene: 4. Germline CDR1 LNHDA, CDR2 SQIVND (reference sequence). The CDR3 spells CASSMGDRITDTQYF. In nucleotides, the CDR3 is TGTGCCAGTAGTATGGGGGACAGGATCACAGATACGCAGTATTTT.

This chain joins TRBV12-3 or TRBV12-4 and TRBJ2-2; the D gene is possibly TRBD2 (5 bases). This CDR3 comprises 13 residues. V was cut by 1 base and J by 7 bases, with 7 bases left in between. The CDR3 sequence: CASSLGRGGELFF. The CDR3 DNA reads as TGTGCCAGCAGTTTAGGTCGGGGCGGGGAGCTGTTTTTT.